This TCR beta chain was observed in a study of blood T cell repertoires in COVID-19. Study details: Nucleic acid was either cDNA or gDNA, and it came from T cells, B-cell-depleted T cells, or PBMCs.

V shed 10 bases, J shed 4 bases, and the junction held 15 bases outside the gene matches. This CDR3 is 15 amino acids long. From germline, CDR1 is MNHEY and CDR2 SVGAGI. Original processing methods: Reference gene primer amplification gave estimated nucleated cell counts. Data came from immunoSEQ multiplex PCR; TCRdb stores just in-frame clones and leaves some out. D and trimming were read from the DNA, whereas the V and J calls and clone size are those reported in that table. The table lists some 180,000 clones, approximately 82% of them singletons. This sequence joins TRBV6-5 and TRBJ2-7, with 8 bases that match TRBD2. Material: peripheral blood. This sequence was found in a human donor in a cohort sampled during active COVID-19. CDR3: CATYRGTRRLYEQYF. The DNA for the CDR3 is TGTGCCACTTACCGCGGGACTAGGAGGCTGTACGAGCAGTACTTC.